This T cell receptor (beta chain) emerged from a study of cytomegalovirus exposure and HLA in healthy donors. The study ran its PCR with 60 Vbeta and 13 Jbeta primers. As processed by the authors: Counted up in a later analysis, unique TCR beta chains came to some 82 million, with around 9.9 million shared. Produced via immunoSEQ multiplex PCR; TCRdb's table is partial and in-frame only. V, J and clone size are taken as reported in that table, and D and trimming were inferred from the DNA itself. The table has roughly 170,000 clones, around 80% seen once. V lost 6 bases, J lost 4 bases, and 13 bases stayed unmatched. This CDR3 region has 16 residues. Germline V gene sequence: CDR1 GTSNPN, CDR2 SVGIG (reference sequence). This clone was detected once.

The sample was PBMCs. This TCR was recovered from a female donor in good health and CMV-seronegative. The chain carries TRBV30 and TRBJ2-2, with TRBD2 matching 8 bases. The CDR3 sequence is CACPPGGARGTGELFF. In DNA form, the CDR3 reads TGTGCCTGCCCGCCGGGGGGGGCGCGGGGCACCGGGGAGCTGTTTTTT.